This T cell receptor beta chain was retrieved from a study of prognosis after radiotherapy for stage I lung cancer. There are 13 residues in the CDR3. Germline lookup yields CDR1 MNHEY and CDR2 SVGEGT. V was trimmed by 5 bases and J by 4 bases, leaving 9 bases between them. The genomic DNA TCR beta CDR3 region underwent two rounds of multiplex PCR. Amplification in first-round PCR relied on primers specific to each TRBV and TRBJ gene. Each CDR3 protein gets one entry after TCRdb re-called the multiplex PCR reads with MiXCR. The data contain 13,000 or so distinct CDR3 sequences, about 56% of them singletons. By its share, this clonotype is medium-sized.

This sequence was found in a donor over 45 with non-small cell lung cancer. The V and J genes are TRBV6-2 or TRBV6-3 and TRBJ2-1; no clear D. The source material was PBMCs, sampled before or after stereotactic body radiation therapy (not recorded which). The CDR3 loop reads CASSVGRYNEQFF. The CDR3 region has the DNA TGTGCCAGCAGTGTCGGTCGATACAATGAGCAGTTCTTC.